The 14 T cell receptor beta chains in this list originate from one sample, sequenced in a study of blood T cell repertoires in COVID-19. The method was immunoSEQ multiplex PCR; TCRdb's version includes in-frame clones alone and lacks a portion of them. The sample holds under 200,000 clones, around 85% seen once. The sample consisted of peripheral blood. The receptors shown here come from a man in his 60s who had recovered from COVID-19.

The rearrangement uses TRBV7-9 and TRBJ2-7, with a possible D match to TRBD1 (7 bases). Germline lookup yields CDR1 SEHNR and CDR2 FQNEAQ (reference sequence). Deletions cut 2 bases from V and 3 bases from J, with 14 bases between. The CDR3 has 15 amino acids. The CDR3 DNA follows: TGTGCCAGCAGCTTAATTGCAGGGGGGAACTACGAGCAGTACTTC. Amino acids: CASSLIAGGNYEQYF.

The chain carries TRBV5-1 and TRBJ1-5, with 7 bases aligning to TRBD1. This CDR3 spans 12 amino acids. Germline CDR1 SGHRS, CDR2 YFSETQ. Trimming removed 3 bases from V and 6 bases from J; junction bases left unmatched: 0. The CDR3 region has the DNA TGCGCCAGCAGCTGGACAGGTCAGCCCCAGCATTTT. Its protein product is CASSWTGQPQHF.

This clone was seen only once. The CDR3 loop is CASSLARTGGRDSPLHF. The CDR3 DNA follows: TGCGCCAGCAGCTTGGCAAGGACAGGGGGTCGGGATTCACCCCTCCACTTT. The rearrangement links TRBV5-1 to TRBJ1-6, with TRBD1 identical over 10 bases. After removal of 0 bases from V and 8 bases from J, the junction contained 8 bases not matched to a gene. CDR3 length: 17 amino acids. The V gene's germline CDR1 is SGHRS and CDR2 YFSETQ.

The rearrangement links TRBV6-5 to TRBJ1-5; D perhaps matches TRBD1 (5 bases). Germline CDR1 reads MNHEY; CDR2 reads SVGAGI. This CDR3 comprises 13 residues. Deletions cut 6 bases from V and 3 bases from J, with 9 bases between. CDR3 protein: CASRTDSNQPQHF. DNA for the CDR3: TGTGCCAGCAGGACAGACTCCAATCAGCCCCAGCATTTT.

The V and J genes are TRBV29-1 and TRBJ2-7; 7 bases match TRBD1. The CDR3 runs 14 residues. Germline V gene sequence: CDR1 SQVTM, CDR2 ANQGSEA. The junction had 13 bases not matched to a gene; V was cut back by 8 bases and J by 3 bases. This CDR3 reads CSRSTGVKVYEQYF. The CDR3 DNA sequence: TGCAGCCGGTCAACAGGGGTTAAGGTCTACGAGCAGTACTTC.

V is TRBV24-1 and J is TRBJ2-3, with D tentatively TRBD1 (5 bases). Germline loops: CDR1 KGHDR, CDR2 SFDVKD. CDR3 length: 15 residues. The V end lost 0 bases, the J end lost 2 bases, and 8 bases lay between the germline ends. CDR3 coding DNA: TGTGCCACCAGTGATTTGGCGACAGACACAGATACGCAGTATTTT. It yields the protein CATSDLATDTDTQYF.

CDR3 loop: CASREGGSGQPQHF. The CDR3 nucleotides read TGTGCCAGCAGGGAGGGAGGTTCGGGTCAGCCCCAGCATTTT. The chain joins TRBV6-6 to TRBJ1-5; D is unclear. Trimming pared 6 bases from V and 6 bases from J, leaving 15 bases between. Germline V gene sequence: CDR1 MNHNY, CDR2 SVGAGI (reference sequence). CDR3 size: 14 residues.

The rearrangement links TRBV4-1 to TRBJ2-3; D might be TRBD2 (6 bases). V shed 0 bases and J shed 5 bases, with 18 bases lying between them. Germline lookup yields CDR1 MGHRA and CDR2 YSYEKL. This CDR3 region has 17 residues. The CDR3 is CASSQEGLAGPQDTQYF. For the CDR3, the DNA is TGCGCCAGCAGCCAAGAGGGCCTGGCGGGGCCTCAAGATACGCAGTATTTT.

The V call is TRBV18, the J call TRBJ2-3; D might be TRBD1 (6 bases). V was trimmed by 3 bases and J by 3 bases, leaving 10 bases between them. This CDR3 contains 14 residues. Germline-derived CDR1 and CDR2 are KGHSH and LQKENI. The CDR3 reads CASSPIGQTDTQYF. DNA of the CDR3: TGTGCCAGCTCACCCATAGGACAGACAGATACGCAGTATTTT.

This sequence joins TRBV19 and TRBJ1-1; D is unclear. V lost 3 bases, J lost 1 base, and 12 bases lay in between. Per germline, CDR1 LNHDA and CDR2 SQIVND (reference sequence). The CDR3 loop spans 15 amino acids. CDR3 sequence reads: CASSIRVAANTEAFF. The DNA for the CDR3 is TGTGCCAGTAGTATTCGGGTGGCAGCGAACACTGAAGCTTTCTTT.

The J gene is TRBJ1-5, the V gene TRBV28; 8 bases line up with TRBD1. The CDR3 contains 13 residues. Unmatched junction bases numbered 4, after V lost 6 bases and J lost 6 bases. Germline assignment: CDR1 MDHEN and CDR2 SYDVKM. CDR3 coding DNA: TGTGCCAGCAGATACAGGGGGACTCAGCCCCAGCATTTT. Protein product: CASRYRGTQPQHF.

The chain's CDR3 is CASSPRSSGGAFF. CDR3 bases: TGTGCCAGCAGCCCCCGAAGCTCAGGGGGGGCTTTCTTT. The rearrangement uses TRBV21-1 and TRBJ1-1; TRBD1 is the table's D call, not checked against the DNA. TRBV21-1 is a pseudogene segment. This CDR3 comprises 13 residues.

The chain recombines TRBV11-1 with TRBJ1-2; TRBD1 matches at 9 bases. This CDR3 contains 16 residues. Germline-derived CDR1 and CDR2 are SGHAT and FQDESV (reference sequence). The junction had 8 bases not matched to a gene; V was cut back by 5 bases and J by 1 base. The CDR3 DNA is TGTGCCAGCAGCCCAAGGACAGGGGACGTTAACTATGGCTACACCTTC. Protein: CASSPRTGDVNYGYTF.

The count of this clone is one. The chain couples TRBV7-2 to TRBJ2-7, with D tentatively TRBD2 (7 bases). The CDR3 extends over 15 amino acids. The V gene's germline CDR1 is SGHTA and CDR2 FQGNSA. V was clipped by 1 base and J by 5 bases, with 15 bases between them. For the CDR3, the DNA is TGTGCCAGCAGCTTAGTGGCTTCGGGGGGCCACGAGCAGTACTTC. Protein product: CASSLVASGGHEQYF.